The present entry profiles one TCR beta chain with its context. The clone's antigen remains unknown. Base qualities are missing; no much larger clone stands one base away. These data come from a study of cytomegalovirus exposure and HLA in healthy donors (TCRdb year 2017). Describing the broader study: According to a later analysis, the 120 or so validation repertoires were produced on the same platform as the approximately 600 repertoires of the first cohort. The study was designed to test whether signatures of past pathogen exposure could be identified by cataloging public T cell receptors. A separate validation cohort of 100 to 150 different subjects was used in addition to the 666-subject first cohort. To predict cytomegalovirus infection status, the study brought together high-throughput TCR immunosequencing, statistical association of individual TCRs with disease status, and machine learning. General findings and caveats noted by the study authors: The validation cohort had no HLA typing available for a later analysis, so co-occurrence within that cohort was assessed over all 130 or so repertoires. The study listed 150 to 200 TCR beta chains as associated with cytomegalovirus. It was suggested by the authors that the approach could potentially be generalized to other disease states and immunological phenotypes. In a later analysis, TCRs clustered in the first cohort were found to also tend to co-occur in the 100 to 150 validation repertoires, with over 90% of cluster scores above 0. Most TCR sequences were observed very rarely across donors, whereas some public TCRs were present in many individuals. The classifier was reported to diagnose cytomegalovirus status with high specificity and sensitivity in both the original and validation cohorts. In vitro tests confirmed that a few of the cytomegalovirus-associated TCR beta chains recognize cytomegalovirus antigens.

The method was the immunoSEQ multiplex PCR assay. In the original analysis: A statistical classification framework was developed to diagnose cytomegalovirus status using the catalog of TCR beta chain sequences. Not all clones reach the TCRdb copy of this immuneACCESS table, which keeps in-frame sequences only. Checked studies attribute under half of the gap to unresolved V genes and leave the rest unexplained. V and J calls and clone size are as listed in that table; D and trimming were resolved from the DNA. The sample has roughly 120,000 clones on record, just under 90% of them singletons. 3% to 4% of the sample is held by the ten biggest clonotypes. The donors were included in the validation cohort of around 120 subjects, a group kept apart from the roughly 690-subject first cohort. V gives up 6 bases and J gives up 4 bases, and the segment between their germline ends measures 19 bases. The germline V gene (reference sequence) supplies CDR1 MNHEY and CDR2 SMNVEV. The CDR3 numbers 15 residues from cysteine through phenylalanine. The DNA shown is the 45-base CDR3, in frame from base 1.

The sequence came from a man aged 25 to 40 in good health and CMV-seronegative. This sequence uses TRBV27 and TRBJ2-7; TRBD2 could be the D gene, as 5 bases match. Sequencing was done on a sample of PBMCs. Read as DNA, the sequence is TGTGCCAGCAGACCCGGCGGGTTGACCGCTTACGAGCAGTACTTC. It is translated as CASRPGGLTAYEQYF.